This TCR beta chain is from a study of T cell clonality in common variable immunodeficiency. In its sample, this clone was seen many times. Its antigen is still unknown. Control and CVID samples contributed equal amounts of genomic DNA. Using immunoSEQ multiplex PCR, the repertoire was profiled, and TCRdb retains in-frame clones only, with some absent. The sample offers 35,000 to 50,000 clones and no singletons, the top ten holding less than 2.5%. Notes on the study in general: Common variable immunodeficiency TCR beta sequences reportedly had fewer deletions and N-nucleotide insertions.

The sequenced material came from peripheral blood mononuclear cells. The sequence was obtained from a person between 18 and 75 years old in good health.

The CDR3 protein is CASSEVSYSNQPQHF. CDR3 DNA, as far as it was read: TGTGCCAGCAGTGAAGTCAGTTATAGCAATCAGCCC. The rearrangement joins TRBV6-1 to TRBJ1-5, with D hard to call. The observed sequence ends 3 residues before the CDR3 terminus, with the missing tail filled in from the germline J gene. Trimming took 1 base from V and 0 from J, leaving 7 bases between them. The CDR3 runs 15 residues. The germline CDR1 and CDR2 sequences are MNHNS and SASEGT.